This TCR beta chain was documented in a study of T-cell reconstitution after alpha-beta-depleted transplantation in children. Regarding this clonotype: Its cognate antigen is unknown.

Germline V gene sequence: CDR1 SGDLS, CDR2 YYNGEE. With 5 bases removed from V and 2 bases from J, the gap between germline ends came to 19 bases. The CDR3 loop spans 16 amino acids. Preparation of the TCRbeta library used unique molecular identifiers. TCRdb passed the PCR reads through MiXCR, listing each CDR3 protein once. This table holds about 980,000 distinct CDR3 sequences, under 30% found once. Study results and caveats: One year after transplant, T-cell counts and diversity came mostly from newly produced T cells.

This sequence originates from a boy younger than two who had a stem cell transplant for SCID, so the T cells may come from the graft donor. This chain links TRBV9 with TRBJ2-5, with no clear D. The starting material was PBMCs, mostly from graft donor cells, obtained 360 days after TCRalphabeta/CD19-depleted stem cell transplant. CDR3 region: CASRVPGVLEQETQYF. The CDR3 nucleotides are TGTGCCAGCAGAGTTCCTGGGGTCCTTGAGCAAGAGACCCAGTACTTC.